This T cell receptor (beta chain) was identified in a study of identical twins. A universal primer binding site was introduced by template switching. The final cDNA contained unique molecular identifiers. TCRdb reprocessed the 5' RACE reads via MiXCR and lists one record per CDR3 protein. The data contain 280,000 or so distinct CDR3 sequences, 8% to 9% of them singletons. CDR1 MDHEN and CDR2 SYDVKM come from the germline V gene. The CDR3 loop spans 14 amino acids. Between the trimmed V and J ends, which lost 5 bases and 7 bases, there was a span of 17 bases. The sample was also reused in another study, on yellow fever vaccine responses in identical twins.

The sequence was obtained from a woman between 18 and 29 years old in good health. Sequenced: memory (CD45RO+) T cells sorted from blood. The chain has TRBV28 and TRBJ2-5; TRBD1 might be the D (7 bases). In nucleotides, the CDR3 is TGTGCCAGCAGTGTACAGGGGCCGCGGGGGACCCAGTACTTC. This translates into CASSVQGPRGTQYF.